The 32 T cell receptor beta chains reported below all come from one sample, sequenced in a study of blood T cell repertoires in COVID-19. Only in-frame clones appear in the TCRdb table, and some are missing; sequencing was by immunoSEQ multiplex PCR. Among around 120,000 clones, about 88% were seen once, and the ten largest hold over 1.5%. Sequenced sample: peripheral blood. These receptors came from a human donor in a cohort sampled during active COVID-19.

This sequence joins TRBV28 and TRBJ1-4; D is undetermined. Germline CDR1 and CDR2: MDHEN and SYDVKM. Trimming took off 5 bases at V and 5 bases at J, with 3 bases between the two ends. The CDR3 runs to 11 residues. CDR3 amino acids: CASSENEKLFF. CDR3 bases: TGTGCCAGCAGTGAGAATGAAAAACTGTTTTTT.

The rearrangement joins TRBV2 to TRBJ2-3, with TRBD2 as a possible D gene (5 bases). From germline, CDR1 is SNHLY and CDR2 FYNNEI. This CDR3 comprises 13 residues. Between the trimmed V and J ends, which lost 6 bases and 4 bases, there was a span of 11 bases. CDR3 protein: CASRHERPDTQYF. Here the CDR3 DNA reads TGTGCCAGCAGGCACGAGCGGCCAGATACGCAGTATTTT.

The CDR3 here is CASSLAGQGTYGYTF. CDR3 bases: TGTGCCAGCAGCTTAGCGGGACAGGGGACCTATGGCTACACCTTC. The genes are TRBV7-2 and TRBJ1-2; TRBD1 agrees at 10 bases. The CDR3 length is 15 residues. V shed 0 bases, J shed 4 bases, and the junction held 2 bases outside the gene matches. Per the germline V gene, CDR1 is SGHTA and CDR2 is FQGNSA.

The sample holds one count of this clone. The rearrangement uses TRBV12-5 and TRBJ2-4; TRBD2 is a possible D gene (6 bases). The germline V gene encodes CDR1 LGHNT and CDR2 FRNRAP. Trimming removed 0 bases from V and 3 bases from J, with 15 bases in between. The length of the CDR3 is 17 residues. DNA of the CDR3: TGTGCTAGTGGTTTGGTACGCGGGGAAAAGGGCAAAAACATTCAGTACTTC. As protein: CASGLVRGEKGKNIQYF.

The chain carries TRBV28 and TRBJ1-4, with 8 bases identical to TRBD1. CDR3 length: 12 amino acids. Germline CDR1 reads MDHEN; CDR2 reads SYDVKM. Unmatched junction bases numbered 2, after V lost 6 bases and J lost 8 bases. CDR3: CASSRTGEKLFF. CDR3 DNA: TGTGCCAGCAGCCGGACAGGGGAAAAACTGTTTTTT.

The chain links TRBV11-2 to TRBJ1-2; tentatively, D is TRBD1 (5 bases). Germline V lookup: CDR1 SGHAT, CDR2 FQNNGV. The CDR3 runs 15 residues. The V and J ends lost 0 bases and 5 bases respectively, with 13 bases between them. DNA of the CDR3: TGTGCCAGCAGCTTAGATGGGGGGATGCGTTATGGCTACACCTTC. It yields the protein CASSLDGGMRYGYTF.

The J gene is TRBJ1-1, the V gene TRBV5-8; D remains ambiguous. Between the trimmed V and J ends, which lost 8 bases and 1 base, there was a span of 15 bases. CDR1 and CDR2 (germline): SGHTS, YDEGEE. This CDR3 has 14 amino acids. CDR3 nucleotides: TGTGCCAGTTCCATCTCCCCCGGGAACACTGAAGCTTTCTTT. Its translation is CASSISPGNTEAFF.

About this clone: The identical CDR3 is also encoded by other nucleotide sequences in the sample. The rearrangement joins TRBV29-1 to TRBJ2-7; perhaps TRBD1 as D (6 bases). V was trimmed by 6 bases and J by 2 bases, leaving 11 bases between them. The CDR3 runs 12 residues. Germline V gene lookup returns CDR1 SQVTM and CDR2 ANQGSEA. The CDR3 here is CSVGHRTYEQYF. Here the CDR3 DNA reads TGCAGCGTGGGACATCGAACCTACGAGCAGTACTTC.

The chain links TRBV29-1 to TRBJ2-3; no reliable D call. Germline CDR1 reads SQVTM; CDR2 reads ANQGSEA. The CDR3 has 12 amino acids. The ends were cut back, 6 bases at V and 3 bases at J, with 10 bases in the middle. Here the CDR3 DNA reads TGCAGCGTAGTATCAGGAACAGATACGCAGTATTTT. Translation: CSVVSGTDTQYF.

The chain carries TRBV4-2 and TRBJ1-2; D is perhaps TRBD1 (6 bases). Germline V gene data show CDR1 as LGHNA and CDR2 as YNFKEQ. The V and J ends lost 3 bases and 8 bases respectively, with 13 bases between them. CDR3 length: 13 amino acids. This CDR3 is CASSHPGGGGYTF. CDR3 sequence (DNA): TGTGCCAGCAGCCACCCCGGTGGGGGCGGCTACACCTTC.

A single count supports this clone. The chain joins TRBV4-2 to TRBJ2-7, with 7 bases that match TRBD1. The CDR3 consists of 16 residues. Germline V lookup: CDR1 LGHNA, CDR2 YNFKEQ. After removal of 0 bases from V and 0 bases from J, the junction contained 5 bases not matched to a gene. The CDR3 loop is CASSQDGPGGSYEQYF. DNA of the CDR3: TGTGCCAGCAGCCAAGATGGTCCAGGGGGCTCCTACGAGCAGTACTTC.

The CDR3 protein is CASSMGRAAEQYF. In DNA, the CDR3 is TGTGCCAGTAGTATGGGGAGGGCGGCCGAGCAGTACTTC. The rearrangement links TRBV19 to TRBJ2-7, with 7 bases lining up with TRBD2. After removal of 3 bases from V and 6 bases from J, the junction contained 5 bases not matched to a gene. This CDR3 region has 13 residues. Germline loops: CDR1 LNHDA, CDR2 SQIVND (reference sequence). Full variable domain (outside the CDR3, taken from reference TRBV19 and TRBJ2-7): DGGITQSPKYLFRKEGQNVTLSCEQNLNHDAMYWYRQDPGQGLRLIYYSQIVNDFQKGDIAEGYSVSREKKESFPLTVTSAQKNPTAFYLCASSMGRAAEQYFGPGTRLTVT.

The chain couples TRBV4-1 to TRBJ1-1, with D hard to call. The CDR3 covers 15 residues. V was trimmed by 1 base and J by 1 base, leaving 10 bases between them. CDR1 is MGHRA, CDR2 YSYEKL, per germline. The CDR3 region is CASSQVVVGNTEAFF. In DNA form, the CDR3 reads TGCGCCAGCAGCCAAGTAGTGGTTGGGAACACTGAAGCTTTCTTT.

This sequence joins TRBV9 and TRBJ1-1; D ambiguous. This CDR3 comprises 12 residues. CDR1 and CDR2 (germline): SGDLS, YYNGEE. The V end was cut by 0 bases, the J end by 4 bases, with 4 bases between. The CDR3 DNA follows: TGTGCCAGCAGCGTAGCGGGCACTGAAGCTTTCTTT. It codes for CASSVAGTEAFF. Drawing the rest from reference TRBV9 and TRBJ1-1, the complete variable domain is DSGVTQTPKHLITATGQRVTLRCSPRSGDLSVYWYQQSLDQGLQFLIQYYNGEERAKGNILERFSAQQFPDLHSELNLSSLELGDSALYFCASSVAGTEAFFGQGTRLTVV.

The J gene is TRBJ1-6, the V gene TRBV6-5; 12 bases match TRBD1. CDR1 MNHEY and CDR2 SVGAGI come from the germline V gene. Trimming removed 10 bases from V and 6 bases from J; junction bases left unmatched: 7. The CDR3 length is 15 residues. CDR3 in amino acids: CANSGTGGFNSPLHF. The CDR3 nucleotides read TGTGCCAACTCCGGGACAGGGGGCTTTAATTCACCCCTCCACTTT.

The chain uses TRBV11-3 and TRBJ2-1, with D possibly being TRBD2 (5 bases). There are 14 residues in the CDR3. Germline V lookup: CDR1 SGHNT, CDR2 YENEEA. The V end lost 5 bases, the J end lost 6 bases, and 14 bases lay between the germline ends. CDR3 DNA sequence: TGTGCCAGCAGCCAGGACTTTAGGTCCAATGAGCAGTTCTTC. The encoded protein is CASSQDFRSNEQFF.

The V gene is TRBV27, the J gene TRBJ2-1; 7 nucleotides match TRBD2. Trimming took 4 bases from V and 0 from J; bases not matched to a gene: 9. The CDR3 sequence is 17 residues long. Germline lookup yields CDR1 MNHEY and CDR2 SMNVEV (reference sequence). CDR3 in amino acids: CASSSSLAGASYNEQFF. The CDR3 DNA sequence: TGTGCCAGCAGTTCCTCGTTAGCGGGTGCCTCCTACAATGAGCAGTTCTTC.

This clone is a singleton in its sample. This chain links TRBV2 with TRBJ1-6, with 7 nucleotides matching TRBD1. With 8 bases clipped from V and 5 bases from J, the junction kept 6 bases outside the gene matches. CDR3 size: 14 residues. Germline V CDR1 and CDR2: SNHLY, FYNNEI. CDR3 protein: CASSSQGDNSPLHF. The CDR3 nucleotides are TGTGCCAGCTCAAGTCAGGGGGATAATTCACCCCTCCACTTT.

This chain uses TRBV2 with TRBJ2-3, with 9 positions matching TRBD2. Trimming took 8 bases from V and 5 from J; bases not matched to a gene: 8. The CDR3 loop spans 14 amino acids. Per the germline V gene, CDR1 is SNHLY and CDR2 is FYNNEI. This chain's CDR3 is CASAGGPGGDTQYF. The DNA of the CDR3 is TGTGCCAGCGCGGGGGGGCCTGGGGGAGATACGCAGTATTTT.

The CDR3 spells CASSISLAGAGTQYF. DNA of the CDR3: TGTGCCAGTAGTATATCGCTAGCGGGAGCTGGGACCCAGTACTTC. This rearrangement joins TRBV19 to TRBJ2-5, with TRBD2 matching over 10 bases. Trimming cost V 2 bases and J 7 bases; bases outside gene matches: 7. From germline, CDR1 is LNHDA and CDR2 SQIVND (reference sequence). The CDR3 contains 15 residues.

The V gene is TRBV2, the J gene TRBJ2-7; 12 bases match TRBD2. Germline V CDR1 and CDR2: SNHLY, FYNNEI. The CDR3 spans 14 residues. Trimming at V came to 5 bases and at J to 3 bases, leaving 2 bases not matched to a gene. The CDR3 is CASSRTSGNYEQYF. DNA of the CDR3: TGTGCCAGCAGTAGGACTAGCGGGAACTACGAGCAGTACTTC.

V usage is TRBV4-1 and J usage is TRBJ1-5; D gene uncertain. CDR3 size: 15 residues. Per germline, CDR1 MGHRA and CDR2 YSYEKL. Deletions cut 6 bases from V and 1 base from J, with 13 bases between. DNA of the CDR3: TGCGCCAGCAGATCAAGCCCGGGGAGCAATCAGCCCCAGCATTTT. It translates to CASRSSPGSNQPQHF.

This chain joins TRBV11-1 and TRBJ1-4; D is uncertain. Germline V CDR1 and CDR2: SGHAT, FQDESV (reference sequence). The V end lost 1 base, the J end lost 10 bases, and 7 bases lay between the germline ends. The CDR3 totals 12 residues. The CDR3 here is CASSLVGGKLFF. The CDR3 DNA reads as TGTGCCAGCAGCTTAGTAGGAGGAAAACTGTTTTTT.

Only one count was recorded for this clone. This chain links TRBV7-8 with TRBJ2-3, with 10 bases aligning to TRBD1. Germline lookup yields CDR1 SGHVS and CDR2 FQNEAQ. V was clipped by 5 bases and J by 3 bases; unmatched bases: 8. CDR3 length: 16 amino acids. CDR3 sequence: CASSMPRDRGTDTQYF. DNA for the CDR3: TGTGCCAGCAGCATGCCGCGGGACAGGGGAACAGATACGCAGTATTTT.

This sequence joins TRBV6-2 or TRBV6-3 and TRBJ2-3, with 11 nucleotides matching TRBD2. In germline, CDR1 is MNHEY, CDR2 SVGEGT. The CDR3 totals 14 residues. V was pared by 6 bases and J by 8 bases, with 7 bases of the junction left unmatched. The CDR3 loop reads CASSETSGGATQYF. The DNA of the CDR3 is TGTGCCAGCAGCGAAACTAGCGGGGGTGCTACGCAGTATTTT.

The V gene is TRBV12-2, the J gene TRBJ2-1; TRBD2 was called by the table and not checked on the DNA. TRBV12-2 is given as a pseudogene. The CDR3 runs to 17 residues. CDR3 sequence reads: CASRFWPASGRSNEQFF. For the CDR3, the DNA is TGTGCAAGTCGCTTTTGGCCGGCTAGCGGGAGGTCCAATGAGCAGTTCTTC.

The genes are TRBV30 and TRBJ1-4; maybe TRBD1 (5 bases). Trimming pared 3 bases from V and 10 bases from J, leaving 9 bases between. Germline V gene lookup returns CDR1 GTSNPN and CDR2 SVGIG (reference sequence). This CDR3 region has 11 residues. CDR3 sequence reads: CAWSGGGKLFF. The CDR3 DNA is TGTGCCTGGAGCGGGGGGGGAAAACTGTTTTTT. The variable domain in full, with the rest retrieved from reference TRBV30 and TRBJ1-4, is SQTIHQWPATLVQPVGSPLSLECTVEGTSNPNLYWYRQAAGRGLQLLFYSVGIGQISSEVPQNLSASRPQDRQFILSSKKLLLSDSGFYLCAWSGGGKLFFGSGTQLSVL.

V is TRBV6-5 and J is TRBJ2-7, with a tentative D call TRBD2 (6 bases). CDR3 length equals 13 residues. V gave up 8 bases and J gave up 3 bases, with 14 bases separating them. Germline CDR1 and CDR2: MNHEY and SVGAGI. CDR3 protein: CASRLGGNYEQYF. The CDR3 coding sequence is TGTGCCAGCCGACTAGGAGGGAACTACGAGCAGTACTTC.

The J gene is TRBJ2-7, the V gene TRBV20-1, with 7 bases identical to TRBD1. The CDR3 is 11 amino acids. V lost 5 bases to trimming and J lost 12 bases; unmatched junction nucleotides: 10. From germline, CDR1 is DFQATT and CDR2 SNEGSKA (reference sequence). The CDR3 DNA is TGCAGTGCTGGACAGGAATTTTCCCGGTACTTC. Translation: CSAGQEFSRYF.

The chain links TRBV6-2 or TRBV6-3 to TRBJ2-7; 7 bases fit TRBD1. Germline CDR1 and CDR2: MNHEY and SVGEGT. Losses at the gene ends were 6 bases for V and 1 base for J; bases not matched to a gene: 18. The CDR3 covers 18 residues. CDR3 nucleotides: TGTGCCAGCAGCCCTCGACAGGGTTCTCTTTCCAGGTCCTACGAGCAGTACTTC. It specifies CASSPRQGSLSRSYEQYF.

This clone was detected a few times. As DNA, the CDR3 is TGTGCCAGCAGTCGTGGGAGGACGGGAGAGACCCAGTACTTC. Translated: CASSRGRTGETQYF. The chain recombines TRBV2 with TRBJ2-5; D might be TRBD2 (6 bases). Germline V gene sequence: CDR1 SNHLY, CDR2 FYNNEI. The CDR3 spans 14 residues. Trimming stripped 5 bases from V and 4 bases from J, with 14 bases between.

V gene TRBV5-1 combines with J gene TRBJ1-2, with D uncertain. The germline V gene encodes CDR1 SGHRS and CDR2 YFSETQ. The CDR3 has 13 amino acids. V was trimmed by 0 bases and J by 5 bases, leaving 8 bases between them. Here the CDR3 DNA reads TGCGCCAGCAGCTTGGGCGGCGTGTATGGCTACACCTTC. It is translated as CASSLGGVYGYTF.